Below, one T cell receptor beta chain is given with its context. The sample belongs to a study of blood T cell repertoires in COVID-19. Whole-study context: Sample material is recorded as cDNA or gDNA derived from T cells, B-cell-depleted T cells, or PBMCs.

Trimming removed 3 bases at V and 5 bases at J, with 8 bases between. CDR3 length: 13 residues. Original handling: Amplified reference gene primers provided the basis for estimating nucleated cell counts. The method was immunoSEQ multiplex PCR; TCRdb's version includes in-frame clones alone and lacks a portion of them. V and J calls plus clone size are reproduced from that table; the DNA served to infer D and trimming. Of 15,000 to 20,000 clones listed, roughly 87% were seen once; the top ten hold about 50%. This receptor was taken from a human donor in a cohort sampled during active COVID-19. The V and J genes are TRBV12-3 or TRBV12-4 and TRBJ1-5; D call uncertain. Material for sequencing was peripheral blood. CDR3 nucleotides: TGTGCCAGCAGTTTGACACAATATCAGCCCCAGCATTTT. It yields the protein CASSLTQYQPQHF.